Listed here is a single T cell receptor (beta chain). The CDR3 length is 14 residues. Germline CDR1 KGHSH, CDR2 LQKENI. The V gene lost 3 bases and the J gene lost 4 bases, with 12 bases spanning the gap. Method: immunoSEQ multiplex PCR; TCRdb's copy keeps in-frame clones and lacks some. The sample gives approximately 420,000 clones, roughly 90% of which show up once; 3.6% is in the top ten. The record originates from a study of Ad26.COV2.S vaccination and SARS-CoV-2 variants. Study-wide background: Once or twice, 56 days apart, Ad26.COV2.S was delivered intramuscularly.

Sample treatment: roughly 18 received Ad26.COV2.S at low or high dose, single or two shots; several received placebo; per-sample allocation not given. All samples were drawn on day 63, counting from the first vaccine or placebo injection. This receptor was obtained from a person between 18 and 65 years old who received the Ad26.COV2.S COVID-19 vaccine or a placebo. V usage is TRBV18 and J usage is TRBJ2-5, with D tentatively TRBD1 or TRBD2 (5 bases each). Sequenced here: peripheral blood, sampled in a trial of Ad26.COV2.S vaccine versus placebo. CDR3: CASSPGLGAETQYF. As DNA, the CDR3 is TGTGCCAGCTCACCGGGCCTCGGGGCAGAGACCCAGTACTTC.